Each of the 21 T cell receptor beta chains below was sequenced from the same sample in a study of T-cell reconstitution after alpha-beta-depleted transplantation in children. Library preparation (for TCRbeta) was performed with unique molecular identifiers. TCRdb re-called the PCR reads with MiXCR, one entry per CDR3 protein. This table holds hundreds of thousands of distinct CDR3 sequences, roughly a quarter found once. Sequenced here: PBMCs, mostly from graft donor cells, sampled 360 days after TCRalphabeta/CD19-depleted stem cell transplant. These receptors came from a female patient aged 2-9 years who had a stem cell transplant for congenital amegakaryocytic thrombocytopenia, so the T cells may come from the graft donor.

V is TRBV23-1 and J is TRBJ2-7; 11 bases are shared with TRBD1. TRBV23-1 is an ORF, with its function uncertain. Trimming took 2 bases from V and 5 from J; bases not matched to a gene: 8. The CDR3 is 16 residues long. The CDR3 DNA is TGCGCCAGCAGTCAAAGGGGGACAGGGGGTTTGCACGAGCAGTACTTC. Amino acids: CASSQRGTGGLHEQYF.

The chain links TRBV20-1 to TRBJ2-7; a weak D match, TRBD2 (5 bases). The germline V gene encodes CDR1 DFQATT and CDR2 SNEGSKA (reference sequence). V lost 3 bases to trimming and J lost 3 bases, with 15 bases between them. The CDR3 is 14 residues long. CDR3 loop: CSARSTVGVYEQYF. The CDR3 DNA is TGCAGTGCTAGGTCCACAGTCGGGGTCTACGAGCAGTACTTC.

The chain uses TRBV7-2 and TRBJ2-7; no clear D. Germline assignment: CDR1 SGHTA and CDR2 FQGNSA. The CDR3 is 13 amino acids. Between the trimmed V and J ends, which lost 2 bases and 2 bases, there was a span of 7 bases. CDR3 DNA sequence: TGTGCCAGCAGCTTAAAGGGTACCTACGAGCAGTACTTC. Encoded protein: CASSLKGTYEQYF.

The chain joins TRBV11-3 to TRBJ2-7; D may be TRBD1 (5 bases). The germline V and J ends were trimmed by 4 bases and 0 bases, with 19 bases remaining between them. The length of the CDR3 is 17 residues. Germline V gives CDR1 SGHNT, CDR2 YENEEA. CDR3 residues: CASSSIRQNTFSYEQYF. The DNA for the CDR3 is TGTGCCAGCAGCTCAATAAGACAGAACACTTTCTCCTACGAGCAGTACTTC.

This clonotype occurred many times. This chain uses TRBV5-1 with TRBJ2-1; D perhaps matches TRBD2 (6 bases). The V gene lost 0 bases and the J gene lost 4 bases, with 17 bases spanning the gap. The CDR3 length is 17 residues. Germline V lookup: CDR1 SGHRS, CDR2 YFSETQ. The CDR3 DNA reads TGCGCCAGCAGCTTGGAGGTCTGGGCTAGCGCATACAATGAGCAGTTCTTC. This sequence encodes CASSLEVWASAYNEQFF.

This clonotype was found a few times. The chain couples TRBV10-3 to TRBJ2-3, with D possibly being TRBD1 or TRBD2 (5 bases each). The CDR3 is 14 residues long. V lost 10 bases and J lost 3, with 17 bases in between. The germline CDR1 and CDR2 sequences are ENHRY and SYGVKD. The CDR3 sequence: CATRRDLGTDTQYF. CDR3 DNA: TGTGCCACGCGCCGGGACCTGGGAACAGATACGCAGTATTTT.

The chain carries TRBV4-1 and TRBJ2-2, with D uncertain. The CDR3 extends over 16 amino acids. Trimming stripped 5 bases from V and 3 bases from J, with 16 bases between. In germline, CDR1 is MGHRA, CDR2 YSYEKL. The CDR3 coding sequence is TGCGCCAGCAGCTCAGGCTGGAGACTGGACACCGGGGAGCTGTTTTTT. Translating it yields CASSSGWRLDTGELFF.

V and J are TRBV6-2 or TRBV6-3 and TRBJ2-3; possibly TRBD1 for D (6 bases). Germline V gene lookup returns CDR1 MNHEY and CDR2 SVGEGT. The germline V and J ends were trimmed by 4 bases and 5 bases, with 13 bases remaining between them. This CDR3 has 14 residues. The CDR3 nucleotides are TGTGCCAGCAGTTTTTACAGGGTCAGAGATACGCAGTATTTT. Its translation is CASSFYRVRDTQYF.

The CDR3: CASSPSPSPLEQYF. CDR3 in DNA: TGTGCCAGCTCACCATCGCCTAGCCCCCTCGAGCAGTACTTC. The chain uses TRBV18 and TRBJ2-7; D might be TRBD2 (5 bases). Germline lookup yields CDR1 KGHSH and CDR2 LQKENI. V lost 2 bases to trimming and J lost 6 bases, with 14 bases between them. The CDR3 is made up of 14 amino acids. Full variable domain (missing parts from reference TRBV18 and TRBJ2-7): NAGVMQNPRHLVRRRGQEARLRCSPMKGHSHVYWYRQLPEEGLKFMVYLQKENIIDESGMPKERFSAEFPKEGPSILRIQQVVRGDSAAYFCASSPSPSPLEQYFGPGTRLTVT.

This clonotype came up a few times. This chain joins TRBV29-1 and TRBJ2-1; 9 nucleotides agree with TRBD1. With V trimmed by 7 bases and J by 1 base, 14 bases remained unmatched. Germline CDR1 is SQVTM and CDR2 is ANQGSEA. This CDR3 is built from 17 residues. The CDR3 nucleotides read TGCAGCGCCCCGGGACAGGGAGGAGGACGGTCCTACAATGAGCAGTTCTTC. It encodes CSAPGQGGGRSYNEQFF.

The chain joins TRBV7-3 to TRBJ2-3, with 9 bases lining up with TRBD1. J gave up 1 base and V 4 bases, and 3 bases lay outside the gene matches. This CDR3 has 15 residues. Germline CDR1 is SGHTA and CDR2 is FQGTGA. CDR3 sequence: CASSSGDRGTDTQYF. The CDR3 DNA sequence: TGTGCCAGCAGCTCCGGGGACAGGGGCACAGATACGCAGTATTTT.

J is TRBJ2-2 and V is TRBV28; the D gene is possibly TRBD1 (6 bases). Germline values: CDR1 MDHEN, CDR2 SYDVKM. The CDR3 consists of 15 residues. Trimming removed 7 bases from V and 4 bases from J, with 16 bases in between. The CDR3 DNA reads TGTGCCAGCAACCTACAGGGCGGTTCCACCGGGGAGCTGTTTTTT. Translated, it gives CASNLQGGSTGELFF.

This clonotype came up a few times. The rearrangement joins TRBV2 to TRBJ2-3; tentatively, D is TRBD2 (6 bases). The CDR3 has 15 amino acids. The germline V gene encodes CDR1 SNHLY and CDR2 FYNNEI. V was pared by 1 base and J by 9 bases, with 17 bases between. The CDR3 nucleotides read TGTGCCAGCAGTGAAGTAGGGGCAGGGCGGGACACGCAGTATTTT. Encoded protein: CASSEVGAGRDTQYF.

This clonotype was seen many times. The chain employs TRBV4-2 and TRBJ1-1, with D possibly matching TRBD1 (5 bases). The germline V gene encodes CDR1 LGHNA and CDR2 YNFKEQ. The CDR3 sequence is 16 residues long. The V end was cut by 1 base, the J end by 4 bases, with 16 bases between. The CDR3 nucleotides read TGTGCCAGCAGCCAAGCTTGGGGGGAGCTCGGCACTGAAGCTTTCTTT. It is translated as CASSQAWGELGTEAFF.

This clonotype came up many times. The V call is TRBV2, the J call TRBJ1-2; possibly TRBD1 for D (5 bases). The CDR3 runs to 13 residues. Germline V gene sequence: CDR1 SNHLY, CDR2 FYNNEI. V was shortened by 6 bases and J by 4 bases, with 12 bases between the two germline ends. The CDR3 DNA reads TGTGCCAGCAGCCGGGACGTCTCCTATGGCTACACCTTC. This encodes CASSRDVSYGYTF.

This clonotype was seen a handful of times. The V and J genes are TRBV5-1 and TRBJ2-1; 7 bases agree with TRBD2. V shed 1 base and J 5 bases; nucleotides not matched to a gene: 6. This CDR3 is built from 15 residues. CDR1 and CDR2 from the germline V gene are SGHRS and YFSETQ. The CDR3: CASSLTGTKNNEQFF. The CDR3 DNA reads as TGCGCCAGCAGCTTGACCGGGACTAAAAACAATGAGCAGTTCTTC.

This chain uses TRBV20-1 with TRBJ2-1; D unclear. This CDR3 spans 13 amino acids. V was shortened by 3 bases and J by 6 bases, with 12 bases between the two germline ends. The germline V gene has CDR1 DFQATT and CDR2 SNEGSKA (reference sequence). This CDR3 is CSASGPSANEQFF. Here the CDR3 DNA reads TGCAGTGCTAGTGGCCCTAGTGCCAATGAGCAGTTCTTC.

V and J are TRBV20-1 and TRBJ2-7, with D unresolved. Germline V gene data show CDR1 as DFQATT and CDR2 as SNEGSKA (reference sequence). Trimming removed 5 bases from V and 0 bases from J, with 11 bases in between. This CDR3 spans 13 amino acids. The CDR3 loop reads CSAAEGSSYEQYF. CDR3 DNA sequence: TGCAGTGCTGCCGAAGGTAGCTCCTACGAGCAGTACTTC.

This chain connects TRBV2 to TRBJ2-1; 14 bases are shared with TRBD2. Germline CDR1 is SNHLY and CDR2 is FYNNEI. J was trimmed by 8 bases and V by 8 bases; bases with no gene match: 5. This CDR3 is built from 14 residues. CDR3 sequence (DNA): TGTGCCAGCGTAGGGACTAGCGGGGGATATGAGCAGTTCTTC. Amino acid sequence: CASVGTSGGYEQFF.

This clonotype was counted only a few times. The chain uses TRBV7-8 and TRBJ2-3, with 12 bases matching TRBD2. Germline values: CDR1 SGHVS, CDR2 FQNEAQ. Trimming cost V 7 bases and J 1 base; bases outside gene matches: 6. This CDR3 region has 16 residues. CDR3 bases: TGTGCCAGCATTGCTAGCGGGGGGGATGGCACAGATACGCAGTATTTT. Protein sequence: CASIASGGDGTDTQYF.

In this sample, this clonotype turned up a few times. The chain combines TRBV5-5 with TRBJ2-5; D call uncertain. Germline lookup yields CDR1 SGHKS and CDR2 YYEKEE (reference sequence). The V end lost 0 bases, the J end lost 4 bases, and 7 bases lay between the germline ends. This CDR3 is built from 13 residues. The CDR3 loop is CASSLVSSETQYF. The CDR3 DNA reads as TGTGCCAGCAGCTTGGTTAGCTCAGAGACCCAGTACTTC.